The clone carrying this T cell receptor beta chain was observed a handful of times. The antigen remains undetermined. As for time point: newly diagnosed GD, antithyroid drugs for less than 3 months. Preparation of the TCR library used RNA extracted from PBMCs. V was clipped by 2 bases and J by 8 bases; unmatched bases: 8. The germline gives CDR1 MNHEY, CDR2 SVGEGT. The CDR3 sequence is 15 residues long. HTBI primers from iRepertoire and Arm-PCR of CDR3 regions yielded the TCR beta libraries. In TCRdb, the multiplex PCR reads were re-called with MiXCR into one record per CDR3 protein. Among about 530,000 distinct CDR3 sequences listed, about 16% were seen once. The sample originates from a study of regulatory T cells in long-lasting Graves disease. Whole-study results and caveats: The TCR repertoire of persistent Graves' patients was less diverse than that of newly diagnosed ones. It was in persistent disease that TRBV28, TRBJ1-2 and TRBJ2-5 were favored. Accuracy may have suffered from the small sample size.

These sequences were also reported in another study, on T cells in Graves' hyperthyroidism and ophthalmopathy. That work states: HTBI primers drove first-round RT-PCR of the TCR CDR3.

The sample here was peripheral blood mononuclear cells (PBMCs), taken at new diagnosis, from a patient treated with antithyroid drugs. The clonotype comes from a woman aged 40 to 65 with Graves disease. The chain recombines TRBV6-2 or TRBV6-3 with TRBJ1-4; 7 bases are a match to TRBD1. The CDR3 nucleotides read TGTGCCAGCAGTTACGCAGGGGGTCGGAACGAAAAACTGTTTTTT. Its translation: CASSYAGGRNEKLFF.